The 17 T cell receptor beta chains given below trace back to one sample, sequenced in a study of technical replicates of blood from a handful of donors. This table comes from immunoSEQ multiplex PCR, and its TCRdb copy is limited to in-frame clones, with some not included. The sample has around 80,000 clones, 89% seen once. The material sequenced was T cells isolated from PBMCs. Receptors originate from a human donor in good health.

This clone was seen a single time. J is TRBJ2-7 and V is TRBV19; TRBD1 aligns across 7 bases. CDR3 length equals 14 residues. The V segment lost 7 bases and the J segment 4 bases; nucleotides outside the gene matches: 10. CDR1 and CDR2 from the germline V gene are LNHDA and SQIVND (reference sequence). The CDR3 sequence is CASTLRQGFYEQYF. The CDR3, as DNA: TGTGCCAGTACTCTTAGACAGGGATTTTACGAGCAGTACTTC.

The chain has TRBV19 and TRBJ1-4; the match to TRBD1 covers 8 bases. In germline, CDR1 is LNHDA, CDR2 SQIVND (reference sequence). V lost 6 bases and J lost 4; bases outside the gene matches: 4. This CDR3 spans 14 amino acids. The CDR3 coding sequence is TGTGCCAGTAGGGGGGGACAGGATAATGAAAAACTGTTTTTT. Encoded protein: CASRGGQDNEKLFF.

The DNA of the CDR3 is TGTGCCAGCGAGACAGGGGGGAAATACGAGCAGTACTTC. This sequence encodes CASETGGKYEQYF. The chain combines TRBV2 with TRBJ2-7; 9 positions agree with TRBD1. In germline, CDR1 is SNHLY, CDR2 FYNNEI. Trimming took 8 bases from V and 4 from J; bases not matched to a gene: 6. CDR3 length equals 13 residues.

The V and J genes are TRBV5-1 and TRBJ2-2, with D unresolved. The CDR3 consists of 14 residues. Germline assignment: CDR1 SGHRS and CDR2 YFSETQ. Between the trimmed V and J ends, which lost 2 bases and 3 bases, there was a span of 8 bases. CDR3 coding DNA: TGCGCCAGCAGCTTAGATCGGTACACCGGGGAGCTGTTTTTT. It codes for CASSLDRYTGELFF.

The rearrangement joins TRBV7-6 to TRBJ2-3; the D gene is possibly TRBD2 (5 bases). Germline lookup yields CDR1 SGHVS and CDR2 FNYEAQ. V lost 1 base and J 4 bases, leaving 15 bases between the germline ends. The CDR3 has 16 residues. DNA of the CDR3: TGTGCCAGCAGCTTAGGATCCAGCGGAGTAGCAGATACGCAGTATTTT. Translated: CASSLGSSGVADTQYF.

The chain links TRBV7-6 to TRBJ1-1; no clear D. V lost 5 bases to trimming and J lost 0 bases, with 4 bases between them. The CDR3 totals 12 residues. Germline CDR1 reads SGHVS; CDR2 reads FNYEAQ. The CDR3 reads CASSTVNTEAFF. CDR3 DNA: TGTGCCAGCAGCACAGTGAACACTGAAGCTTTCTTT.

The chain uses TRBV2 and TRBJ2-1, with 10 bases lining up with TRBD2. The CDR3 totals 17 residues. Losses at the gene ends were 5 bases for V and 8 bases for J; bases not matched to a gene: 15. CDR1 and CDR2 from the germline V gene are SNHLY and FYNNEI. CDR3 sequence reads: CASSPATWSGRGDEQFF. In DNA, the CDR3 is TGTGCCAGCAGTCCGGCGACGTGGAGCGGGAGGGGGGATGAGCAGTTCTTC.

The chain employs TRBV9 and TRBJ1-2; no definite D call. Germline CDR1 reads SGDLS; CDR2 reads YYNGEE. Deletions cut 0 bases from V and 0 bases from J, with 15 bases between. This CDR3 contains 17 residues. Here the CDR3 reads CASSVEAADGANYGYTF. The CDR3 DNA follows: TGTGCCAGCAGCGTAGAAGCTGCGGATGGAGCTAACTATGGCTACACCTTC.

The chain recombines TRBV4-3 with TRBJ2-2; 9 bases line up with TRBD2. Trimming took 0 bases from V and 8 from J; bases not matched to a gene: 4. CDR1 LGHNA and CDR2 YSLEER come from the germline V gene. The length of the CDR3 is 15 residues. In DNA form, the CDR3 reads TGCGCCAGCAGCCAAGATCCGCTAGCGGGGGGGGAGCTGTTTTTT. Translated: CASSQDPLAGGELFF.

The table lists this clone with a count of one. The genes are TRBV7-9 and TRBJ2-7, with 11 bases matching TRBD1. The CDR3 spans 13 residues. The junction had 9 bases not matched to a gene; V was cut back by 11 bases and J by 6 bases. Per the germline V gene, CDR1 is SEHNR and CDR2 is FQNEAQ (reference sequence). CDR3 bases: TGTGCCTGGCCGGGACAGGGGGTCGCCGAGCAGTACTTC. Translation: CAWPGQGVAEQYF.

The rearrangement joins TRBV11-3 to TRBJ2-1; D perhaps matches TRBD1 (6 bases). Germline CDR1 and CDR2: SGHNT and YENEEA. CDR3 size: 16 residues. Trimming removed 6 bases from V and 0 bases from J, with 15 bases in between. CDR3 sequence: CASRPDSFNSYNEQFF. CDR3 nucleotides: TGTGCCAGCAGGCCGGACAGCTTTAACTCCTACAATGAGCAGTTCTTC.

The J gene is TRBJ1-1, the V gene TRBV23-1; D may be TRBD1 (6 bases). TRBV23-1 falls under the ORF class, with uncertain function. Between the trimmed V and J ends, which lost 9 bases and 0 bases, there was a span of 14 bases. The CDR3 loop spans 14 amino acids. The CDR3 coding sequence is TGCGCCAGTCAGGAGAGGGGGATGAACACTGAAGCTTTCTTT. Translation: CASQERGMNTEAFF.

The J gene is TRBJ2-7, the V gene TRBV7-9; 7 positions agree with TRBD2. V was pared by 10 bases and J by 6 bases, with 18 bases of the junction left unmatched. CDR3 length: 15 amino acids. Germline loops: CDR1 SEHNR, CDR2 FQNEAQ (reference sequence). CDR3 region: CATYGGAGDPTEQYF. CDR3 bases: TGTGCCACGTATGGAGGTGCGGGAGACCCTACCGAGCAGTACTTC.

The chain recombines TRBV6-5 with TRBJ1-3; D perhaps matches TRBD1 (6 bases). Per germline, CDR1 MNHEY and CDR2 SVGAGI. Trimming pared 1 base from V and 5 bases from J, leaving 12 bases between. This CDR3 comprises 15 residues. The CDR3 loop is CASSYYGQGRNTIYF. In DNA form, the CDR3 reads TGTGCCAGCAGTTACTACGGGCAGGGGCGAAACACCATATATTTT.

J is TRBJ2-7 and V is TRBV11-2; weak D call: TRBD2 (6 bases). With 8 bases removed from V and 4 bases from J, the gap between germline ends came to 18 bases. The germline V gene encodes CDR1 SGHAT and CDR2 FQNNGV. This CDR3 spans 14 amino acids. The CDR3, as DNA: TGTGCCAGCGCGAGCCGGGACTGGGGGTACGAGCAGTACTTC. Protein product: CASASRDWGYEQYF.

The V gene is TRBV9, the J gene TRBJ2-7, with TRBD2 identical over 9 bases. The trim removed 3 bases at V and 3 bases at J, leaving 1 base unmatched. The CDR3 spans 13 residues. Germline V gene lookup returns CDR1 SGDLS and CDR2 YYNGEE. Written as DNA, the CDR3 is TGTGCCAGCAGCGGGACTAGCGACTACGAGCAGTACTTC. Encoded protein: CASSGTSDYEQYF.

The chain joins TRBV7-9 to TRBJ1-2; TRBD1 might be the D (5 bases). The CDR3 covers 14 residues. V dropped 0 bases and J dropped 8 bases, with 13 bases sitting between them. The V gene's germline CDR1 is SEHNR and CDR2 FQNEAQ (reference sequence). CDR3 protein: CASSLAIQGGGYTF. CDR3 bases: TGTGCCAGCAGCTTAGCGATCCAGGGAGGAGGCTACACCTTC.